The T cell receptor (beta chain) under discussion was sequenced for a study of T-cell reconstitution after alpha-beta-depleted transplantation in children. This clonotype was found a few times. Its antigen is as yet unknown. Molecular barcoding with unique molecular identifiers was used for the TCRbeta library. In TCRdb, the PCR reads were re-called with MiXCR into one record per CDR3 protein. The repertoire consists of about 640,000 distinct CDR3 sequences, with 10% to 15% occurring once and the leading ten covering about 2.2%. CDR3 length: 15 amino acids. The ends lost 3 bases at V and 4 bases at J; junction bases unmatched: 7. The study, taken as a whole, reports: Expanded graft clones numbering several hundred reportedly gave rise to alpha-beta T cells about two months after transplant.

The origin of this receptor is a male patient under 18 who had a stem cell transplant for acute myeloid leukemia, so the T cells may come from the graft donor. Sample: PBMCs, mostly from graft donor cells, taken 360 days after TCRalphabeta/CD19-depleted stem cell transplant. The chain combines TRBV12-3 or TRBV12-4 with TRBJ2-7, with 9 bases matching TRBD2. DNA of the CDR3: TGTGCCAGCAGTTTGCCCGGGACTAGCTTTTACGAGCAGTACTTC. It translates to CASSLPGTSFYEQYF.